This T cell receptor (beta chain) was profiled in a study of OX40 agonist ivuxolimab in advanced cancers. Study overall: A history of anti-PD-1, anti-PD-L1 or anti-CTLA-4 therapy was acceptable, and more than 30% had some.

Clones were read by immunoSEQ multiplex PCR, and TCRdb kept only the in-frame ones, dropping some. The sample shows more than 55,000 clones, nearly 90% of them seen only once. Study-level results: At 0.1 to 3.0 mg/kg, CD4+ and CD8+ blood T cells expanded clonally by week 6. Determination of antigen specificity was not performed for the expanded peripheral T cells.

About this clone: Its cognate antigen is unknown.

Blood sampling was done at baseline, cycle 4 day 1, and cycle 7 day 1. The CDR3 consists of 16 residues. Unmatched junction bases numbered 8, after V lost 4 bases and J lost 3 bases. CDR1 and CDR2 (germline): LNHDA, SQIVND (reference sequence). The sequenced sample was CD4+ or CD8+ T cells sorted from blood, obtained in a trial of the OX40 agonist ivuxolimab. This clonotype was obtained from an adult with an advanced solid tumor such as melanoma, head and neck, liver or kidney cancer. The chain couples TRBV19 to TRBJ2-2; 7 positions match TRBD2. The CDR3 region has the DNA TGTGCCAGTAGTAAGGCGGGAGCAAAATACACCGGGGAGCTGTTTTTT. Encoded protein: CASSKAGAKYTGELFF. The full variable domain, rest sourced from reference TRBV19 and TRBJ2-2, is DGGITQSPKYLFRKEGQNVTLSCEQNLNHDAMYWYRQDPGQGLRLIYYSQIVNDFQKGDIAEGYSVSREKKESFPLTVTSAQKNPTAFYLCASSKAGAKYTGELFFGEGSRLTVL.